This T cell receptor beta chain was profiled in a study of T cells in Graves' hyperthyroidism and ophthalmopathy. Study context: Peripheral blood was obtained at initial diagnosis, preceding any treatment.

The CDR3 regions of TCR beta were amplified from RNA transcripts. A set of HTBI primers served as the primers for a first-round RT-PCR of the TCR CDR3. TCRdb independently ran MiXCR on the multiplex PCR reads; one entry per CDR3 protein. The repertoire holds a few hundred thousand distinct CDR3 sequences, with roughly 13% as singletons. PBMCs came from less than 11 ml fresh peripheral blood. Sequencing used blood. The receptor was isolated from a woman between 18 and 29 years old with Graves' hyperthyroidism.

CDR3 protein: CASSSWGVKGKNIQYF. CDR3 in DNA: TGTGCCAGCAGTTCTTGGGGGGTTAAAGGCAAAAACATTCAGTACTTC. The chain carries TRBV6-2 or TRBV6-3 and TRBJ2-4; tentatively, D is TRBD2 (6 bases). Per the germline V gene, CDR1 is MNHEY and CDR2 is SVGEGT. V lost 4 bases, J lost 3 bases, and 16 bases lay in between. The CDR3 consists of 16 residues.